The present T cell receptor beta chain was sequenced within a study of shared clonotypes between healthy human individuals. Findings and caveats of the study: The genetic and exposure-history diversity represented was limited by few donors.

Of note for this clone: Its target is not known.

V trimming: 7 bases; J trimming: 3 bases; junction bases outside the gene matches: 5. The CDR3 is 13 amino acids. Germline V gene data show CDR1 as SNHLY and CDR2 as FYNNEI. Produced via immunoSEQ multiplex PCR; TCRdb's table is partial and in-frame only. The repertoire has a few hundred thousand clones, about 80% of them found once; the top ten carry around 11%. The chain uses TRBV2 and TRBJ2-7; 8 positions match TRBD1. Specimen: PBMCs. This sequence was found in a woman between 35 and 50 years old in good health. Some clones in this sample may be carry-over from other donors' samples. CDR3 in DNA: TGTGCCAGCATTTCCGGGACAGGCTACGAGCAGTACTTC. Amino acids: CASISGTGYEQYF.